This TCR beta chain was captured in a study of blood T cell repertoires in COVID-19. For the study at large: There were acute and convalescent COVID-19 samples, and they came from the United States, Italy and Spain. Nucleic acid was either cDNA or gDNA, and it came from T cells, B-cell-depleted T cells, or PBMCs.

The authors' processing: Amplification with reference gene primers provided the estimates of nucleated cell counts. Produced via immunoSEQ multiplex PCR; TCRdb's table is partial and in-frame only. V, J and clone size reflect that table, while D and trimming were determined from the DNA. The sample has about 150,000 clones, over 75% seen once. The TCR originated in a man aged 60 to 75 with active or convalescent COVID-19. Input material: peripheral blood.

The CDR3 spells CASSSWGEMNTEAFF. In nucleotides, the CDR3 is TGTGCCAGCAGTTCGTGGGGGGAGATGAACACTGAAGCTTTCTTT. V and J are TRBV6-2 or TRBV6-3 and TRBJ1-1; D perhaps matches TRBD1 (5 bases). In germline, CDR1 is MNHEY, CDR2 SVGEGT. Trimming removed 4 bases from V and 0 bases from J, with 12 bases in between. The CDR3 is made up of 15 amino acids.